Sequencing of this T cell receptor beta chain was carried out in a study of blood T cells in healthy people across ages. PCR was performed a second time for about 7 to 11 cycles using a sample-barcoded 5' primer and a J-beta primer mix. MiXCR, run by TCRdb on the 5' RACE reads, gives a single entry per CDR3 protein. The sample lists 1 million or so distinct CDR3 sequences; approximately 25% were seen once. Germline lookup yields CDR1 SGHRS and CDR2 YFSETQ. With V trimmed by 0 bases and J by 7 bases, 9 bases remained unmatched. The CDR3 loop spans 16 amino acids. These records were also assigned to another study, of T cells of mothers and their children.

The specimen sequenced was blood. The rearrangement joins TRBV5-1 to TRBJ2-4, with 8 bases that match TRBD2. This TCR was sampled from a girl aged 2 to 10 in good health. CDR3 nucleotides: TGCGCCAGCAGCTTGGTAATGGCGGGAGGTAGTAACATTCAGTACTTC. Protein product: CASSLVMAGGSNIQYF. Full variable domain (rest looked up from reference TRBV5-1 and TRBJ2-4): KAGVTQTPRYLIKTRGQQVTLSCSPISGHRSVSWYQQTPGQGLQFLFEYFSETQRNKGNFPGRFSGRQFSNSRSEMNVSTLELGDSALYLCASSLVMAGGSNIQYFGAGTRLSVL.